The 13 T cell receptor beta chains listed next were all sequenced from one sample in a study of T cell clones after liver transplantation (dated by TCRdb to about 2019). Library creation used the immunoSEQ multiplex PCR assay. In TCRdb, the immuneACCESS table is reduced to in-frame sequences with V and J assigned. These tables do not hold every clone; where another copy was compared, an unresolved V gene accounts for under half, and the others remain unexplained. Across this sample there are some 120,000 clones, with over 75% seen only once. The biggest ten clones account for 0.83% of the sample. The source material was CD4+ T cells from blood, sampled 12 months after liver transplant. The receptors originated from a human patient who received a liver transplant. A transplant means some T cells may be of graft donor rather than patient origin.

V gene TRBV30 combines with J gene TRBJ1-2; 7 bases are a match to TRBD1. Germline lookup yields CDR1 GTSNPN and CDR2 SVGIG (reference sequence). The length of the CDR3 is 13 residues. This CDR3 reads CAHGSGGLGGYTF. DNA of the CDR3: TGTGCACACGGCTCAGGGGGTCTGGGTGGCTACACCTTC.

The V call is TRBV27, the J call TRBJ2-1; a weak D match, TRBD2 (6 bases). The CDR3 has 14 residues. CDR1 MNHEY and CDR2 SMNVEV come from the germline V gene (reference sequence). Trimming took off 10 bases at V and 2 bases at J, with 15 bases between the two ends. The CDR3 sequence is CATGGVAAYNEQFF. The CDR3 coding sequence is TGTGCCACCGGTGGGGTAGCGGCCTACAATGAGCAGTTCTTC.

The genes are TRBV11-3 and TRBJ2-1, with 9 bases identical to TRBD1. Germline assignment: CDR1 SGHNT and CDR2 YENEEA. This CDR3 comprises 15 residues. V dropped 6 bases and J dropped 7; count of bases not matched to a gene: 10. CDR3 nucleotide sequence: TGTGCCAGCAGTCAAGACAGGGGGAATCAGAATGAGCAGTTCTTC. This codes for CASSQDRGNQNEQFF. Using reference TRBV11-3 and TRBJ2-1 for the parts outside the CDR3, the full variable domain is EAGVVQSPRYKIIEKKQPVAFWCNPISGHNTLYWYLQNLGQGPELLIRYENEEAVDDSQLPKDRFSAERLKGVDSTLKIQPAELGDSAVYLCASSQDRGNQNEQFFGPGTRLTVL.

The rearrangement joins TRBV7-8 to TRBJ2-1; maybe TRBD2 (7 bases). The CDR3 loop spans 17 amino acids. Between the trimmed V and J ends, which lost 5 bases and 9 bases, there was a span of 26 bases. The germline V gene encodes CDR1 SGHVS and CDR2 FQNEAQ. The CDR3 nucleotides are TGTGCCAGCAGCCCCACGGGGGGCGGGGGAGGAGGCGGTGAGCAGTTCTTC. Translation gives CASSPTGGGGGGGEQFF.

The chain joins TRBV6-1 to TRBJ1-2; D perhaps matches TRBD1 (5 bases). Trimming took 6 bases from V and 0 from J, leaving 14 bases between them. The CDR3 contains 15 residues. Looked up from germline, CDR1 is MNHNS and CDR2 is SASEGT. The CDR3 here is CASSATERTNYGYTF. DNA for the CDR3: TGTGCCAGCAGCGCGACAGAAAGGACTAACTATGGCTACACCTTC.

The chain couples TRBV11-2 to TRBJ1-5; the match to TRBD1 covers 8 bases. Germline-derived CDR1 and CDR2 are SGHAT and FQNNGV. The CDR3 is 14 amino acids. The ends lost 5 bases at V and 7 bases at J; junction bases unmatched: 7. The CDR3 nucleotides are TGTGCCAGCAGCCCCCGGACAGGGTTGCAGCCCCAGCATTTT. Translation: CASSPRTGLQPQHF.

The chain carries TRBV9 and TRBJ1-3; no definite D call. CDR1 is SGDLS and CDR2 is YYNGEE in the germline V gene. The CDR3 runs 16 residues. Trimming stripped 4 bases from V and 4 bases from J, with 18 bases between. For the CDR3, the DNA is TGTGCCAGCAGCTTTGGCCTCCCCGGGTCCGGAAACACCATATATTTT. This codes for CASSFGLPGSGNTIYF.

The chain is built from TRBV5-5 and TRBJ2-3, with TRBD1 matching over 7 bases. The CDR3 is 14 amino acids. The V and J ends lost 3 bases and 10 bases, in that order; junction bases with no gene match: 11. Germline V CDR1 and CDR2: SGHKS, YYEKEE (reference sequence). CDR3 DNA sequence: TGTGCCAGCAGCTCCCATTCAGACAGGGTGGCGCAGTATTTT. Amino acid sequence: CASSSHSDRVAQYF.

The chain carries TRBV2 and TRBJ2-3; 8 nucleotides agree with TRBD2. The germline V gene has CDR1 SNHLY and CDR2 FYNNEI. V was clipped by 6 bases and J by 1 base; unmatched bases: 9. The CDR3 has 16 residues. CDR3 DNA: TGTGCCAGCAGCGAGAGAGCGGGAGCTGGCACAGATACGCAGTATTTT. Its protein is CASSERAGAGTDTQYF.

This chain uses TRBV5-4 with TRBJ2-2, with D unclear. The CDR3 spans 13 residues. Germline loops: CDR1 SGHNT, CDR2 YYREEE (reference sequence). Deletions cut 4 bases from V and 4 bases from J, with 8 bases between. CDR3 amino acids: CASSQDTTGELFF. In DNA form, the CDR3 reads TGTGCCAGCAGCCAAGACACCACCGGGGAGCTGTTTTTT.

This clone was counted a few times. The chain joins TRBV5-5 to TRBJ1-1; a weak D match, TRBD1 (5 bases). Germline values: CDR1 SGHKS, CDR2 YYEKEE (reference sequence). With 0 bases removed from V and 5 bases from J, the gap between germline ends came to 11 bases. This CDR3 comprises 14 residues. The DNA for the CDR3 is TGTGCCAGCAGCTTGGCCTTCGGGGGTACTGAAGCTTTCTTT. Residues: CASSLAFGGTEAFF.

This clone is a singleton in its sample. This sequence joins TRBV7-9 and TRBJ1-2; D possibly corresponds to TRBD1 (6 bases). The V gene lost 5 bases and the J gene lost 6 bases, with 19 bases spanning the gap. Per the germline V gene, CDR1 is SEHNR and CDR2 is FQNEAQ (reference sequence). This CDR3 is 15 amino acids long. Here the CDR3 reads CASSPPGAGTNGYTF. The CDR3 coding sequence is TGTGCCAGCAGCCCACCGGGGGCAGGGACGAATGGCTACACCTTC.

This clone was seen only once. The gene calls are TRBV7-9 and TRBJ1-1, with TRBD1 matching 9 bases. Germline V gene sequence: CDR1 SEHNR, CDR2 FQNEAQ (reference sequence). The ends lost 5 bases at V and 1 base at J; junction bases unmatched: 11. The CDR3 length is 17 residues. This CDR3 is CASSASIRTGANTEAFF. In nucleotides, the CDR3 is TGTGCCAGCAGCGCCTCAATTAGGACAGGGGCGAACACTGAAGCTTTCTTT.